The 9 T cell receptor beta chains below were found in one sample sequenced in a study of shared clonotypes between healthy human individuals. TCRdb's table, derived via immunoSEQ multiplex PCR, lists solely in-frame clones and lacks some. The sample holds around 1.9 million clones, 93% seen once. Terminally differentiated effector memory CD45RA+ cells were excluded by CCR7 positive selection of CD45RO-negative cells. Material: naive CD8+ T cells from PBMCs. These receptors all stem from a young man in good health. Some clones in this sample may be carry-over from other donors' samples.

This chain links TRBV15 with TRBJ1-1; 7 nucleotides agree with TRBD1. Germline CDR1 and CDR2: LNHNV and YYDKDF (reference sequence). CDR3 length equals 15 residues. With 4 bases clipped from V and 1 base from J, the junction kept 6 bases outside the gene matches. CDR3 DNA sequence: TGTGCCACCAGCAAGTCGAGGACAGGGAACACTGAAGCTTTCTTT. Protein: CATSKSRTGNTEAFF.

DNA for the CDR3: TGTGCCAGCAGCTTAATCAATCAGCCCCAGCATTTT. It codes for CASSLINQPQHF. This chain connects TRBV7-6 to TRBJ1-5; D call uncertain. Trimming removed 2 bases at V and 3 bases at J, with 2 bases between. CDR3 length: 12 residues. Looked up from germline, CDR1 is SGHVS and CDR2 is FNYEAQ.

The chain joins TRBV27 to TRBJ2-7, with 14 positions matching TRBD2. Looked up from germline, CDR1 is MNHEY and CDR2 is SMNVEV (reference sequence). V shed 2 bases, J shed 7 bases, and the junction held 7 bases outside the gene matches. The CDR3 consists of 16 residues. The CDR3 DNA is TGTGCCAGCAGTTTAGGGACTAGCGGGGGAAGCGGGGAGCAGTACTTC. It is translated as CASSLGTSGGSGEQYF.

This clone showed up just a few times. The same CDR3 is also encoded by other DNA sequences in this sample. This rearrangement joins TRBV29-1 to TRBJ2-2; D not certain. This CDR3 has 11 residues. V dropped 0 bases and J dropped 4 bases, with 0 bases sitting between them. Per the germline V gene, CDR1 is SQVTM and CDR2 is ANQGSEA. The DNA for the CDR3 is TGCAGCGTTGAAGACACCGGGGAGCTGTTTTTT. Amino acids: CSVEDTGELFF.

The V gene is TRBV29-1, the J gene TRBJ1-2, with TRBD1 matching 7 bases. Germline CDR1 reads SQVTM; CDR2 reads ANQGSEA. V trimming: 6 bases; J trimming: 8 bases; junction bases outside the gene matches: 9. The CDR3 covers 12 residues. This CDR3 is CSVPRQGFGYTF. CDR3 in DNA: TGCAGCGTCCCCAGACAGGGTTTCGGCTACACCTTC.

V and J are TRBV27 and TRBJ2-7; possibly TRBD1 for D (6 bases). Germline V lookup: CDR1 MNHEY, CDR2 SMNVEV (reference sequence). V lost 2 bases, J lost 5 bases, and 22 bases lay in between. The CDR3 covers 17 residues. CDR3 bases: TGTGCCAGCAGTTTAGGTTTCGGGGCAGGGGCTTTTGACGAGCAGTACTTC. Protein sequence: CASSLGFGAGAFDEQYF.

CDR3 amino acids: CASSLGRGTTGNEQYF. CDR3 nucleotides: TGTGCCAGCAGCTTAGGGAGGGGGACCACGGGGAACGAGCAGTACTTC. This chain links TRBV7-9 with TRBJ2-7, with D perhaps being TRBD1 or TRBD2 (6 bases each). The ends were cut back, 1 base at V and 5 bases at J, with 18 bases in the middle. The germline V gene has CDR1 SEHNR and CDR2 FQNEAQ (reference sequence). CDR3 size: 16 residues.

This clone was picked up one time. This rearrangement joins TRBV9 to TRBJ1-2; maybe TRBD1 (6 bases). Germline loops: CDR1 SGDLS, CDR2 YYNGEE. The CDR3 has 16 residues. The V end lost 4 bases, the J end lost 4 bases, and 20 bases lay between the germline ends. CDR3: CASSHNGAPDSYGYTF. The CDR3 region has the DNA TGTGCCAGCAGCCATAACGGGGCGCCGGACAGCTATGGCTACACCTTC.

The chain is built from TRBV11-2 and TRBJ2-7, with D maybe TRBD1 (5 bases). Germline V gene data show CDR1 as SGHAT and CDR2 as FQNNGV. Trimming stripped 3 bases from V and 4 bases from J, with 22 bases between. This CDR3 region has 17 residues. The CDR3 region is CASSLFLQGPEVYEQYF. CDR3 sequence (DNA): TGTGCCAGCAGCTTGTTTTTGCAGGGCCCAGAGGTATACGAGCAGTACTTC.